The rows below give T cell receptor beta chains drawn from one sample of a study of cytomegalovirus exposure and HLA in healthy donors. TCRdb's copy holds only in-frame clones and misses some; the assay was immunoSEQ multiplex PCR. Seen in this sample are 50,000 to 60,000 clones; the ten most common clones hold 3.5% to 4%. Source material: PBMCs. These TCRs come from a male donor in good health and CMV-seronegative. Each CDR3 is given with its conserved first and last residue. The D gene is left open where the match is weak. Not every row has a clone size; where given, it reads once, few, many or a size class.

TRBD1	TRBJ1-2	TRBV28	.	16	CASSNRDRGTIYGYTF	TGTGCCAGCAGTAACCGGGACAGGGGGACCATCTATGGCTACACCTTC
.	TRBJ1-4	TRBV4-1	.	17	CASSQTPHGVTSEKLFF	TGCGCCAGCAGCCAGACCCCTCACGGAGTGACTTCTGAAAAACTGTTTTTT
.	TRBJ2-7	TRBV18	.	14	CASSPWSREDEQYF	TGTGCCAGCTCACCATGGTCCAGGGAGGACGAGCAGTACTTC
.	TRBJ2-7	TRBV28	.	15	CASSVTGMESYEQYF	TGTGCCAGCAGTGTAACCGGGATGGAGTCCTACGAGCAGTACTTC
TRBD1	TRBJ1-2	TRBV4-2	.	16	CASSRLPGQGNYGYTF	TGTGCCAGCAGCCGACTTCCGGGACAGGGTAACTATGGCTACACCTTC
TRBD2	TRBJ2-1	TRBV19	.	15	CASSSQTGGREVQFF	TGTGCCAGTAGTTCTCAGACGGGGGGGCGGGAAGTGCAGTTCTTC
.	TRBJ2-6	TRBV5-4	.	15	CASSSDNSGANVLTF	TGTGCCAGCAGCTCGGACAACTCTGGGGCCAACGTCCTGACTTTC
.	TRBJ1-2	TRBV7-9	.	13	CASSLSDNYGYTF	TGTGCCAGCAGCTTGTCAGATAACTATGGCTACACCTTC
TRBD1	TRBJ1-5	TRBV18	.	14	CASSLGQGIQPQHF	TGTGCCAGCTCCCTCGGACAGGGGATACAGCCCCAGCATTTT
TRBD1	TRBJ2-5	TRBV13	.	15	CASSLEGTGAETQYF	TGTGCCAGCAGCTTAGAGGGGACAGGGGCGGAGACCCAGTACTTC
TRBD1	TRBJ1-4	TRBV12-5	.	20	CASGLVPWGQQGVRKEKLFF	TGTGCTAGTGGTTTGGTGCCTTGGGGCCAGCAGGGGGTAAGAAAAGAAAAACTGTTTTTT
TRBD1	TRBJ1-2	TRBV6-5	.	15	CASRGQGAQNYGYTF	TGTGCCAGCAGGGGACAGGGGGCTCAGAACTATGGCTACACCTTC
TRBD2	TRBJ2-1	TRBV4-2	.	17	CASSQGPGAGADNEQFF	TGTGCCAGCAGCCAAGGCCCCGGGGCGGGAGCCGACAATGAGCAGTTCTTC
.	TRBJ1-5	TRBV19	.	13	CASSPPPNQPQHF	TGTGCCAGTAGTCCCCCCCCTAATCAGCCCCAGCATTTT
.	TRBJ1-5	TRBV7-2	.	13	CASSRARSQPQHF	TGTGCCAGCAGCCGCGCTCGCTCTCAGCCCCAGCATTTT
.	TRBJ2-7	TRBV6-5	.	12	CASSPGRYEQYF	TGTGCCAGCAGCCCAGGGCGGTACGAGCAGTACTTC
.	TRBJ1-3	TRBV7-2	.	16	CASSLGGTTSGNTIYF	TGTGCCAGCAGCTTGGGGGGGACAACCTCTGGAAACACCATATATTTT
.	TRBJ2-7	TRBV21-1	.	15	CASSKAAGVAYEQYF	TGTGCCAGCAGCAAAGCGGCGGGAGTGGCCTACGAGCAGTACTTC
.	TRBJ2-7	TRBV2	.	14	CASSEYESPYEQYF	TGTGCCAGCAGTGAATATGAGTCCCCCTACGAGCAGTACTTC
.	TRBJ2-1	TRBV10-3	.	15	CAINPSGNSYNEQFF	TGTGCCATCAATCCCTCGGGAAACTCCTACAATGAGCAGTTCTTC
.	TRBJ2-1	TRBV18	.	12	CASSSLAVEQFF	TGTGCCAGCTCATCGCTAGCTGTTGAGCAGTTCTTC
.	TRBJ2-1	TRBV28	.	11	CASSTYNEQFF	TGTGCCAGCAGTACATACAATGAGCAGTTCTTC
TRBD1	TRBJ1-5	TRBV19	.	13	CASSGQGGQPQHF	TGTGCCAGTAGTGGACAGGGGGGTCAGCCCCAGCATTTT
TRBD1	TRBJ1-1	TRBV2	.	14	CASSPTGTALRAFF	TGTGCCAGCAGTCCAACCGGGACAGCCCTGCGAGCTTTCTTT
.	TRBJ1-1	TRBV6-5	.	14	CASSQPGLGTEAFF	TGTGCCAGCAGTCAACCAGGGTTGGGCACTGAAGCTTTCTTT
.	TRBJ2-7	TRBV28	.	15	CASSFSWQGDYEQYF	TGTGCCAGCAGTTTTTCTTGGCAGGGTGATTACGAGCAGTACTTC
.	TRBJ2-5	TRBV29-1	.	13	CSVEKGGGETQYF	TGCAGCGTTGAAAAGGGAGGGGGAGAGACCCAGTACTTC
TRBD1	TRBJ1-2	TRBV18	.	17	CASSPRNPGTGVRGYTF	TGTGCCAGCTCACCAAGAAACCCCGGGACAGGGGTCCGCGGCTACACCTTC
.	TRBJ2-7	TRBV28	medium-sized	15	CASSFSQEATYEQYF	TGTGCCAGCAGTTTTAGCCAGGAGGCCACTTACGAGCAGTACTTC